Shown below are 14 T cell receptor beta chains from a single sample sequenced in a study of shared clonotypes between healthy human individuals (dated by TCRdb to about 2020). Library preparation was by the immunoSEQ multiplex PCR assay. TCRdb mirrors the immuneACCESS table, restricted to in-frame sequences. Some clones are absent from its copies; in checked studies, under half trace to an unresolved V gene, and the reason for the others is unknown. Counted in this sample were some 2.3 million clones; 85% to 95% of them appeared once. Of the sample, 0.39% is held by the ten largest clones. The sequencing input was naive CD4+ T cells from PBMCs. This specimen's cell subset or site label, interpreted: CD45RA+ positively selected. Receptors originate from a young man in good health. Some clones in this sample may be carry-over from other donors' samples.

The rearrangement uses TRBV7-9 and TRBJ1-3, with TRBD1 as a possible D gene (6 bases). From germline, CDR1 is SEHNR and CDR2 FQNEAQ (reference sequence). The CDR3 consists of 13 residues. V was shortened by 5 bases and J by 6 bases, with 11 bases between the two germline ends. The CDR3 coding sequence is TGTGCCAGCAGCATCGCAGGGGAAAACACCATATATTTT. As protein: CASSIAGENTIYF.

As DNA, the CDR3 is TGTGCCAGCAGCGGAATCGTCGGTGGAAACACCATATATTTT. This encodes CASSGIVGGNTIYF. V usage is TRBV9 and J usage is TRBJ1-3; D gene unclear. Between the trimmed V and J ends, which lost 3 bases and 3 bases, there was a span of 10 bases. The CDR3 loop spans 14 amino acids. CDR1 is SGDLS, CDR2 YYNGEE, per germline.

V and J are TRBV28 and TRBJ1-1; no clear D gene. Per the germline V gene, CDR1 is MDHEN and CDR2 is SYDVKM. V dropped 8 bases and J dropped 11 bases, with 18 bases sitting between them. The CDR3 runs to 12 residues. In DNA, the CDR3 is TGTGCCAGCCGAGAGACACAGACGGGGGCTTTCTTT. This translates into CASRETQTGAFF.

CDR3 bases: TGTGCCAGCAGGGGGGACAGCCCTCCCCCCTATGGCTACACCTTC. It specifies CASRGDSPPPYGYTF. The chain carries TRBV28 and TRBJ1-2; 7 positions agree with TRBD1. V lost 6 bases, J lost 4 bases, and 11 bases stayed unmatched. The CDR3 length is 15 residues. Germline CDR1 and CDR2: MDHEN and SYDVKM.

The chain joins TRBV28 to TRBJ1-4; D perhaps matches TRBD1 (5 bases). Germline V CDR1 and CDR2: MDHEN, SYDVKM. The ends were cut back, 2 bases at V and 7 bases at J, with 14 bases in the middle. This CDR3 is built from 15 residues. DNA of the CDR3: TGTGCCAGCAGTTTACCGCGACAGAGGGGTGAAAAACTGTTTTTT. Its protein is CASSLPRQRGEKLFF.

Points on this clone: The junction shows a germline mismatch at one end, possibly a read error. Other DNA sequences from this sample encode an identical CDR3 as well. This rearrangement joins TRBV5-1 to TRBJ2-7, with D uncertain. Germline V lookup: CDR1 SGHRS, CDR2 YFSETQ. The CDR3 runs 13 residues. The CDR3 DNA sequence: TGCGCCAGCAGTTTGGACGGTCCCTACGAGCAGTACTTC. Protein product: CASSLDGPYEQYF.

This clone was seen only once. The V gene is TRBV4-1, the J gene TRBJ1-3; D perhaps matches TRBD1 (6 bases). The V gene lost 3 bases and the J gene lost 2 bases, with 14 bases spanning the gap. The CDR3 is made up of 16 amino acids. Per the germline V gene, CDR1 is MGHRA and CDR2 is YSYEKL. CDR3 in amino acids: CASSHPAGDAGNTIYF. The CDR3 DNA follows: TGCGCCAGCAGCCACCCCGCAGGGGATGCTGGAAACACCATATATTTT.

Regarding this clone: In the same sample, other DNA sequences code for this CDR3. The chain employs TRBV19 and TRBJ1-5, with 11 nucleotides matching TRBD1. The CDR3 spans 16 residues. The germline V gene has CDR1 LNHDA and CDR2 SQIVND (reference sequence). The V and J ends lost 4 bases and 3 bases, in that order; junction bases with no gene match: 5. CDR3 DNA: TGTGCCAGTAGTACCCGGGACAGGGGGTACAATCAGCCCCAGCATTTT. Translated, it gives CASSTRDRGYNQPQHF.

This clone has only one observation. The rearrangement joins TRBV15 to TRBJ2-2, with D perhaps TRBD1 or TRBD2 (5 bases each). This CDR3 comprises 15 residues. Germline lookup yields CDR1 LNHNV and CDR2 YYDKDF (reference sequence). V was clipped by 6 bases and J by 5 bases, with 16 bases between them. CDR3 amino acids: CATRVGQGVTGELFF. In DNA form, the CDR3 reads TGTGCCACCAGGGTGGGTCAGGGAGTTACCGGGGAGCTGTTTTTT.

The chain is built from TRBV18 and TRBJ1-1; D is perhaps TRBD1 (5 bases). Germline V gene lookup returns CDR1 KGHSH and CDR2 LQKENI. The CDR3 is 16 amino acids. V lost 2 bases and J 2 bases, leaving 15 bases between the germline ends. The CDR3 protein is CASSPSRGSRNTEAFF. Written as DNA, the CDR3 is TGTGCCAGCTCACCAAGTAGGGGAAGTCGAAACACTGAAGCTTTCTTT. Using reference TRBV18 and TRBJ1-1 for the parts outside the CDR3, the full variable domain is NAGVMQNPRHLVRRRGQEARLRCSPMKGHSHVYWYRQLPEEGLKFMVYLQKENIIDESGMPKERFSAEFPKEGPSILRIQQVVRGDSAAYFCASSPSRGSRNTEAFFGQGTRLTVV.

The rearrangement uses TRBV18 and TRBJ2-4; D unclear. From germline, CDR1 is KGHSH and CDR2 LQKENI. The CDR3 is made up of 16 amino acids. V shed 3 bases and J shed 7 bases, with 19 bases lying between them. As DNA, the CDR3 is TGTGCCAGCTCACCTACAGATCTTACTCCTGGGAACATTCAGTACTTC. Translated, it gives CASSPTDLTPGNIQYF.

The chain uses TRBV5-1 and TRBJ2-1; 10 bases map to TRBD2. V shed 2 bases, J shed 10 bases, and the junction held 9 bases outside the gene matches. The germline gives CDR1 SGHRS, CDR2 YFSETQ. The CDR3 covers 15 residues. CDR3 amino acids: CASSFDIAGGTEQFF. CDR3 nucleotide sequence: TGCGCCAGCAGCTTCGATATAGCGGGAGGAACGGAGCAGTTCTTC.

The chain has TRBV18 and TRBJ2-3, with D perhaps TRBD1 or TRBD2 (5 bases each). The CDR3 is 13 amino acids. Germline V gives CDR1 KGHSH, CDR2 LQKENI. The germline V and J ends were trimmed by 6 bases and 6 bases, with 13 bases remaining between them. This chain's CDR3 is CASSARGLDTQYF. CDR3 nucleotide sequence: TGTGCCAGCTCCGCGAGGGGCCTCGATACGCAGTATTTT.

The chain recombines TRBV5-4 with TRBJ1-4; maybe TRBD1 (5 bases). The CDR3 covers 16 residues. Germline loops: CDR1 SGHNT, CDR2 YYREEE (reference sequence). V lost 4 bases, J lost 10 bases, and 23 bases lay in between. CDR3 sequence: CASSPTPDGRGGKLFF. The CDR3 DNA follows: TGTGCCAGCAGCCCGACCCCGGACGGGCGCGGGGGAAAACTGTTTTTT.